A selection of T cell receptor beta chains follows, all from one sample in a study of T cells after somatic rescue of genetic block. Some clones are missing from TCRdb's copy, which holds only in-frame ones; the method was immunoSEQ multiplex PCR. The sample records roughly 13,000 clones, over 60% being singletons. The sample comprised peripheral blood mononuclear cells (PBMCs). The receptors originated from a boy between 10 and 17 years old. Each CDR3 is given with its conserved first and last residue. Each record gives: J gene, D gene, clone size, V gene, CDR3 DNA, CDR3 protein. The D gene is left open where the match is weak. The size entry is marked missing in some rows and otherwise reads once, few, many or a size class.

J: TRBJ2-3; D: TRBD2; size: few; V: TRBV6-5; DNA: TGTGCCAGCAGTGGGACTAGCGGGGCAGATACGCAGTATTTT; CDR3: CASSGTSGADTQYF
J: TRBJ1-1; D: TRBD1; size: .; V: TRBV11-2; DNA: TGTGCCAGCAGCTTCCGGGACAGGGGGCCGGTGGACACTGAAGCTTTCTTT; CDR3: CASSFRDRGPVDTEAFF
J: TRBJ2-7; D: .; size: .; V: TRBV5-1; DNA: TGCGCCAGCAAGCCGGGGGTCGGGGGTCCTTCCTACGAGCAGTACTTC; CDR3: CASKPGVGGPSYEQYF
J: TRBJ2-5; D: .; size: .; V: TRBV4-1; DNA: TGCGCCAGCAGCCGCCTCGCGGGACATATAAAAGAGAACCAGTACTTC; CDR3: CASSRLAGHIKENQYF
J: TRBJ1-3; D: .; size: few; V: TRBV19; DNA: TGTGCCAGTAGTATCACCACAGGGCCTGCTGGAAACACCATATATTTT; CDR3: CASSITTGPAGNTIYF
J: TRBJ2-7; D: TRBD1; size: .; V: TRBV18; DNA: TGTGCCAGCTCACCCTCCGGGACAGGGCCCGAGCAGTACTTC; CDR3: CASSPSGTGPEQYF
J: TRBJ2-3; D: .; size: few; V: TRBV5-1; DNA: TGCGCCAGCAGCCTCCGCACAGATACGCAGTATTTT; CDR3: CASSLRTDTQYF
J: TRBJ1-5; D: TRBD1; size: .; V: TRBV18; DNA: TGTGCCAGCTCACTCGACAGGGGACATCAGCCCCAGCATTTT; CDR3: CASSLDRGHQPQHF
J: TRBJ2-5; D: TRBD1; size: .; V: TRBV11-2; DNA: TGTGCCAGCAGCTTAGTAGGGGGCTGGGGAGAGACCCAGTACTTC; CDR3: CASSLVGGWGETQYF
J: TRBJ2-5; D: .; size: once; V: TRBV7-3; DNA: TGTGCCAGCAGCTCCTACGGCCCTGGGGAGACCCAGTACTTC; CDR3: CASSSYGPGETQYF
J: TRBJ1-2; D: TRBD1; size: .; V: TRBV6-5; DNA: TGTGCCAGCAGTCTCCGACAGGGAGGCGGCTACACCTTC; CDR3: CASSLRQGGGYTF
J: TRBJ1-1; D: .; size: .; V: TRBV5-6; DNA: TGTGCCAGCAGCTTCCTCCGGGGCCCTGGAGGCACTGAAGCTTTCTTT; CDR3: CASSFLRGPGGTEAFF
J: TRBJ2-3; D: .; size: few; V: TRBV7-9; DNA: TGTGCCAGCAGCTTAGGAGGGAAACTACTGGATACGCAGTATTTT; CDR3: CASSLGGKLLDTQYF
J: TRBJ2-1; D: TRBD2; size: .; V: TRBV11-3; DNA: TGTGCCAGCAGCTTAGGACTAGCCGGTGAGCAGTTCTTC; CDR3: CASSLGLAGEQFF
J: TRBJ2-7; D: .; size: .; V: TRBV5-1; DNA: TGCGCCAGCAGTTTAACAACCGAGCAGTACTTC; CDR3: CASSLTTEQYF
J: TRBJ2-3; D: TRBD1; size: .; V: TRBV6-5; DNA: TGTGCCAGCAGTTACTCGGGGACAGGGTTATCAGATACGCAGTATTTT; CDR3: CASSYSGTGLSDTQYF
J: TRBJ2-2; D: TRBD2; size: .; V: TRBV7-7; DNA: TGTGCCAGCAGCTTCTTACCGACTAGCGGCACCGGGGAGCTGTTTTTT; CDR3: CASSFLPTSGTGELFF
J: TRBJ2-6; D: TRBD1; size: .; V: TRBV30; DNA: TGTGCCTGGAGTTCCCCGGGACAGGGCACTGGGGCCAACGTCCTGACTTTC; CDR3: CAWSSPGQGTGANVLTF
J: TRBJ2-3; D: .; size: .; V: TRBV4-1; DNA: TGCGCCAGCAGCCTTGGACACAGCACAGATACGCAGTATTTT; CDR3: CASSLGHSTDTQYF
J: TRBJ2-7; D: .; size: .; V: TRBV5-4; DNA: TGTGCCAGCAGCTTGGAGGGCCCTAGTAACTCCTACGAGCAGTACTTC; CDR3: CASSLEGPSNSYEQYF
J: TRBJ2-1; D: .; size: .; V: TRBV9; DNA: TGTGCCAGCAAGGCCGGGGGTGAAACCTACAATGAGCAGTTCTTC; CDR3: CASKAGGETYNEQFF
J: TRBJ2-4; D: TRBD2; size: few; V: TRBV18; DNA: TGTGCCAGCTCAGCCAGGACTAGCGGGGAGGACATTCAGTACTTC; CDR3: CASSARTSGEDIQYF
J: TRBJ2-1; D: TRBD2; size: .; V: TRBV30; DNA: TGTGCCTGGAGTAAAACTCTAGCGGGGGGTCACAATGAGCAGTTCTTC; CDR3: CAWSKTLAGGHNEQFF
J: TRBJ2-3; D: TRBD2; size: .; V: TRBV13; DNA: TGTGCCAGCAGCTTTGAGCGGGGTCAAGGCACAGATACGCAGTATTTT; CDR3: CASSFERGQGTDTQYF
J: TRBJ2-1; D: TRBD2; size: .; V: TRBV10-3; DNA: TGTGCCATCAGCGTGAGGCTAGCGGGGATTTACAATGAGCAGTTCTTC; CDR3: CAISVRLAGIYNEQFF
J: TRBJ2-2; D: .; size: .; V: TRBV9; DNA: TGTGCCAGCAGCGTAGGTGGGGGAAGCACCGGGGAGCTGTTTTTT; CDR3: CASSVGGGSTGELFF
J: TRBJ1-5; D: .; size: .; V: TRBV27; DNA: TGTGCCAGCAGTTCCCAGCACAATCAGCCCCAGCATTTT; CDR3: CASSSQHNQPQHF
J: TRBJ2-1; D: .; size: .; V: TRBV27; DNA: TGTGCCAGCAGCCTAGGGAGCTCCTACAATGAGCAGTTCTTC; CDR3: CASSLGSSYNEQFF
J: TRBJ1-1; D: .; size: .; V: TRBV2; DNA: TGTGCCAGCAGTGAAGAGGCAGGGTTGAACACTGAAGCTTTCTTT; CDR3: CASSEEAGLNTEAFF
J: TRBJ2-7; D: TRBD1; size: .; V: TRBV11-2; DNA: TGTGCCAGCAGCCGGATTGACAGGGGCACAACCAACGAGCAGTACTTC; CDR3: CASSRIDRGTTNEQYF
J: TRBJ2-7; D: TRBD1; size: .; V: TRBV9; DNA: TGTGCCAGCAGCGCCGGGACAGGGACCTACGAGCAGTACTTC; CDR3: CASSAGTGTYEQYF
J: TRBJ2-7; D: .; size: .; V: TRBV2; DNA: TGTGCCAGCAGTCAGGTCTGGACCTACGAGCAGTACTTC; CDR3: CASSQVWTYEQYF
J: TRBJ2-7; D: TRBD1; size: .; V: TRBV5-1; DNA: TGCGCCAGTAGTTGGACAGGTATCTACGAGCAGTACTTC; CDR3: CASSWTGIYEQYF
J: TRBJ2-1; D: .; size: .; V: TRBV27; DNA: TGTGCCAGCGGGACCCTAGCATCGTGGGGGGGCCAAAGAGGAGAGCAGTTCTTC; CDR3: CASGTLASWGGQRGEQFF
J: TRBJ2-7; D: .; size: .; V: TRBV5-5; DNA: TGTGCCAGCAGCGACACCGACAGGTCGAGTTCCTACGAGCAGTACTTC; CDR3: CASSDTDRSSSYEQYF
J: TRBJ1-5; D: .; size: medium-sized; V: TRBV5-6; DNA: TGTGCCAGCAGCTTGACAGGCACTCATCAGCCCCAGCATTTT; CDR3: CASSLTGTHQPQHF
J: TRBJ2-7; D: .; size: .; V: TRBV7-9; DNA: TGTGCCAGCAGCTTACAGGGGGAGCAGTACTTC; CDR3: CASSLQGEQYF
J: TRBJ1-5; D: .; size: .; V: TRBV21-1; DNA: TGTGCCAGCAGCATTCGGGGCCAGGGGGGAAATCAGCCCCAGCATTTT; CDR3: CASSIRGQGGNQPQHF
J: TRBJ2-1; D: .; size: .; V: TRBV7-6; DNA: TGTGCCAGCAGCTTAGGGGTTTCACTAGCTGTCTACAATGAGCAGTTCTTC; CDR3: CASSLGVSLAVYNEQFF
J: TRBJ2-7; D: TRBD2; size: few; V: TRBV2; DNA: TGTGCCAGCAGTGGGGGACTAGCGGGGGCCTACGAGCAGTACTTC; CDR3: CASSGGLAGAYEQYF
J: TRBJ2-7; D: .; size: .; V: TRBV7-9; DNA: TGTGCCAGCAGCTTATACGGGGACATATACGAGCAGTACTTC; CDR3: CASSLYGDIYEQYF
J: TRBJ1-4; D: .; size: .; V: TRBV2; DNA: TGTGCCAGCAGGCGGGACGGGTCTAATGAAAAACTGTTTTTT; CDR3: CASRRDGSNEKLFF
J: TRBJ2-5; D: .; size: .; V: TRBV6-5; DNA: TGTGCCAGCAGCCCCGGCTGGAACGGCGGGGCCCAGTACTTC; CDR3: CASSPGWNGGAQYF
J: TRBJ2-5; D: TRBD1; size: few; V: TRBV5-1; DNA: TGCGCCAGCAGCTTGGGGACAGGGGGCCTCCAAGAGACCCAGTACTTC; CDR3: CASSLGTGGLQETQYF
J: TRBJ1-4; D: TRBD1; size: .; V: TRBV5-5; DNA: TGTGCCAGCAGCTTGGTCAGGGGGGAAAATGAAAAACTGTTTTTT; CDR3: CASSLVRGENEKLFF
J: TRBJ1-2; D: .; size: .; V: TRBV28; DNA: TGTGCCAGCAGTTTAGGGCTTAACTATGGCTACACCTTC; CDR3: CASSLGLNYGYTF
J: TRBJ1-4; D: .; size: .; V: TRBV19; DNA: TGTGCCAGTAGCCTTGGACGCACGGTCATTTGGGATGAAAAACTGTTTTTT; CDR3: CASSLGRTVIWDEKLFF
J: TRBJ2-3; D: .; size: few; V: TRBV7-9; DNA: TGTGCCAGCAGCTCACTTTATCGAGATACGCAGTATTTT; CDR3: CASSSLYRDTQYF
J: TRBJ2-1; D: TRBD2; size: .; V: TRBV6-5; DNA: TGTGCCAGCAGTTTCGGACTAGCGGCCCAGCAGTTCTTC; CDR3: CASSFGLAAQQFF
J: TRBJ2-7; D: TRBD1; size: .; V: TRBV27; DNA: TGTGCCACCCGACAGGGGGCCCACGAGCAGTACTTC; CDR3: CATRQGAHEQYF
J: TRBJ2-7; D: .; size: .; V: TRBV7-8; DNA: TGTGCCAGCAGTGAAACCCGGCAGGGGCCTATTTCCTACGAGCAGTACTTC; CDR3: CASSETRQGPISYEQYF
J: TRBJ2-3; D: .; size: few; V: TRBV19; DNA: TGTGCCAGTAACAGGGAGGGCCGGGAAAATACGCAGTATTTT; CDR3: CASNREGRENTQYF
J: TRBJ2-3; D: .; size: .; V: TRBV7-6; DNA: TGTGCCAGCAGCTTTCTGGTCGGGAGCGCAGATACGCAGTATTTT; CDR3: CASSFLVGSADTQYF